The rows below give T cell receptor beta chains drawn from one sample of a study of tumor and adjacent non-tumor tissue in lung cancer. TCRdb reprocessed the multiplex PCR reads with MiXCR, giving one entry per CDR3 protein. This sample has 69,000 or so distinct CDR3 sequences; 60% to 75% occur once, and the top ten carry roughly 27%. Sequencing was performed on lung tumor tissue. The receptors originated from a man aged 60 to 69 with non-small cell lung cancer. The CDR3 runs from the conserved cysteine through the conserved F or W. Fields, in order: J gene, D gene, V gene, clone size, CDR3 DNA, CDR3 protein. A D gene is named only where the DNA matches it firmly. Clone size is stated in some rows and not others, as once, few, many or a class when expanded.

J: TRBJ2-7
D: TRBD1
V: TRBV29-1
size: -
DNA: TGCAGCGCAACAGGGGCTAAATTCTACGAGCAGTACTTC
CDR3: CSATGAKFYEQYF

J: TRBJ1-1
D: -
V: TRBV7-9
size: -
DNA: TGTGCCACCAGCTTGTTATCTGAAGCTTTCTTT
CDR3: CATSLLSEAFF

J: TRBJ2-3
D: TRBD2
V: TRBV29-1
size: -
DNA: TGCGGCGTTGAAGATTGGGTAGCGGGAGCATCAGATACGCAATATTTT
CDR3: CGVEDWVAGASDTQYF

J: TRBJ2-7
D: -
V: TRBV29-1
size: -
DNA: TGCAGCGCTGTCGGGGGGAGGGGGTATGAGCAGTACTTC
CDR3: CSAVGGRGYEQYF

J: TRBJ2-3
D: -
V: TRBV20-1
size: few
DNA: TGCAGTGCTAGGTCCAGCTTTAAAACAGATACGCGGTATTTT
CDR3: CSARSSFKTDTRYF

J: TRBJ1-1
D: -
V: TRBV29-1
size: -
DNA: TGCAGCGCCTCGGTAGGGGGGGACACTGAAACTATCTTT
CDR3: CSASVGGDTETIF

J: TRBJ2-2
D: TRBD2
V: TRBV6-5
size: once
DNA: TGTGTCAGCTGTTACAGGACGTTAGCGGGAGGGACCACCGGGGAGCTGTTTTTT
CDR3: CVSCYRTLAGGTTGELFF

J: TRBJ2-3
D: -
V: TRBV29-1
size: -
DNA: TGCAACGTTGGAGACGCGGGTACGCAGTATTTT
CDR3: CNVGDAGTQYF

J: TRBJ2-7
D: -
V: TRBV28
size: -
DNA: TGTGCCAGCAGGTACCTTACAGCCGTCTACGAGCAGTACTTT
CDR3: CASRYLTAVYEQYF

J: TRBJ2-5
D: -
V: TRBV29-1
size: medium-sized
DNA: TGCAGCGGGGGGCAGGGATATGGAGAGACCCAGTACTTC
CDR3: CSGGQGYGETQYF

J: TRBJ1-5
D: -
V: TRBV20-1
size: many
DNA: TGCAGTGCTCAGGCGGGGACGGAAAAGAAACAGCATTTT
CDR3: CSAQAGTEKKQHF

J: TRBJ2-2
D: TRBD2
V: TRBV29-1
size: -
DNA: TGCAGCGGGAGATTAAGTAGCGGGGGGCTGTTTTTT
CDR3: CSGRLSSGGLFF

J: TRBJ2-5
D: -
V: TRBV5-1
size: -
DNA: TGCGCCAGCAACGAGCAATCGCGGGGCCAAGAGACCCAGTACTTC
CDR3: CASNEQSRGQETQYF

J: TRBJ2-1
D: -
V: TRBV11-2
size: -
DNA: TGTGCCAGGAGCCTACTCGCTGCTGGGTTAAATGAGCATTTCTTC
CDR3: CARSLLAAGLNEHFF

J: TRBJ2-1
D: -
V: TRBV6-1
size: -
DNA: TGTGCCAGCTGTGAAAGCCCAGGGAGCTCCTACAATGAGCAGTTCTTC
CDR3: CASCESPGSSYNEQFF

J: TRBJ2-1
D: TRBD2
V: TRBV6-5
size: -
DNA: TGTGCCAGCAGCTCTGCTAGAGGGAGGGCCTACAATGAGCTGTTCTTC
CDR3: CASSSARGRAYNELFF

J: TRBJ2-7
D: -
V: TRBV6-1
size: once
DNA: TGTGCCGGCAGTGGGATAGGTGGATACTACGAGCAGTACTTC
CDR3: CAGSGIGGYYEQYF

J: TRBJ2-3
D: -
V: TRBV20-1
size: many
DNA: TGCAGTGCTAAGGCCGGAGAAGATACGCAGTATTTT
CDR3: CSAKAGEDTQYF

J: TRBJ2-3
D: -
V: TRBV5-1
size: -
DNA: TGCGCCAGCAGCTTGAAACTACCTAGCACAGATATGCAGTATTTT
CDR3: CASSLKLPSTDMQYF

J: TRBJ2-2
D: -
V: TRBV6-5
size: -
DNA: TGTGCCAACAGAGCCTCCAGGGTCCCCGGGGAACTGTTTTTT
CDR3: CANRASRVPGELFF

J: TRBJ2-1
D: -
V: TRBV20-1
size: -
DNA: TGCAGTGCTAGAGGTCCAAGTAAGTATATCGATGAGCAGTTCTTC
CDR3: CSARGPSKYIDEQFF

J: TRBJ1-5
D: -
V: TRBV20-1
size: few
DNA: TGCAGTGCTAGGTTGTGGGACAATAAGAAACAGCATTTT
CDR3: CSARLWDNKKQHF

J: TRBJ2-7
D: TRBD1
V: TRBV20-1
size: few
DNA: TGCAGTACTAGAGCGGGCAGGGGGCGTTACGAGCAGTACTTC
CDR3: CSTRAGRGRYEQYF

J: TRBJ2-1
D: -
V: TRBV29-1
size: -
DNA: TGCAGCGTTGACAGGGAGATCGGGGAGCTGTTCTTC
CDR3: CSVDREIGELFF

J: TRBJ2-2
D: -
V: TRBV5-1
size: few
DNA: TGCGCCAGCAGCTTACAACTTACCGGGGAGCTGTTTTTT
CDR3: CASSLQLTGELFF

J: TRBJ2-3
D: -
V: TRBV13
size: -
DNA: TGTGCCAGCAGACAGACTGGAACTAGCACAGATACACAGTATTTT
CDR3: CASRQTGTSTDTQYF

J: TRBJ2-7
D: TRBD2
V: TRBV6-5
size: -
DNA: TGTGCCAGCAGTTACTACTCTCCAAGACTAGCGGGAAGCGAGCTGTACTTC
CDR3: CASSYYSPRLAGSELYF

J: TRBJ2-6
D: -
V: TRBV29-1
size: -
DNA: TGCAGCATGAGGGTTTCTACTTCGGGGGCCAACGTCCTCACTTTC
CDR3: CSMRVSTSGANVLTF

J: TRBJ2-5
D: TRBD2
V: TRBV12-3/TRBV12-4
size: -
DNA: TGTGCCACCCGCGGGGGGGCTAGGGAGACCCAGTACTTC
CDR3: CATRGGARETQYF

J: TRBJ2-3
D: -
V: TRBV6-2/TRBV6-3
size: -
DNA: TGTGCCAGGAGTTACCCCATGACTACCGGGGGTCTCACAGATACGCAGTATTTT
CDR3: CARSYPMTTGGLTDTQYF